This T cell receptor beta chain originates from a study of human T cells and chemical hapten exposure. Study information: Throughout a study of 20 to 30 weeks, patients underwent weekly scalp administration of diphenylcyclopropenone doses.

This sample's time point: patch test 1, 2 weeks after DPC sensitization. Described treatment: therapeutic diphenylcyclopropenone sensitization with weekly scalp DPC. Before extraction, the whole blood was not fractionated, and total RNA was taken from it. The study, taken as a whole, reports: Patch test score tracked positively with PT1 expanded TCR counts.

Trimming took off 1 base at V and 0 bases at J, with 13 bases between the two ends. This CDR3 is built from 17 residues. Looked up from germline, CDR1 is SGHRS and CDR2 is YFSETQ. Individual cDNA molecules in this library carried unique molecular identifiers. Via MiXCR, TCRdb re-called the RACE reads, giving one row per CDR3 protein. The sample contains about 41,000 distinct CDR3 sequences, 4% of which appear only once. This clonotype was seen ten or more times. What it binds is unknown. The receptor comes from a man in his forties or fifties with alopecia areata. Some clones in this sample may be carry-over from other donors' samples. The V gene is TRBV5-1, the J gene TRBJ1-4; D ambiguous. The source material was whole blood, sampled in connection with sensitization to the hapten diphenylcyclopropenone (DPC). The CDR3, as DNA: TGCGCCAGCAGCTTGTGGGGAGGGCCTGCAACTAATGAAAAACTGTTTTTT. Its protein product is CASSLWGGPATNEKLFF.